This TCR beta chain was captured in a study of molecular identifiers for immune sequencing clone quantification. Study-wide results and limits: Investigators reportedly could detect spiked Jurkat TCR RNA from one cell among about a million naive cells.

TCRdb re-analysed the PCR reads in MiXCR, keeping a single row per CDR3 protein. The sample has 400,000 to 600,000 distinct CDR3 sequences; 20% to 25% are singletons. On this clonotype: Its antigen is undetermined. This may be a read error, as it is one base from a much larger clone.

Germline V CDR1 and CDR2: SGHRS, YFSETQ. The CDR3 spans 14 residues. The sample taken for sequencing was naive CD8+ T cells from blood, with Jurkat cell RNA spiked in. Noted subset: FACS-sorted CD8+CD4-CCR7+CD45RA+ naive T cells. This TCR was recovered from a human donor in good health. Some libraries in this study had Jurkat cell RNA spiked in. The chain has TRBV5-1 and TRBJ2-3; 7 nucleotides agree with TRBD1. This chain's CDR3 is CASSLKKGADTRYF. The CDR3 DNA reads as TGCGCCAGCAGCTTGAAGAAGGGGGCAGATACGCGGTATTTT.